In its sample, the clone carrying this T cell receptor (beta chain) was seen a few times. What it binds is not known. This record belongs to a study of graft-versus-host responses after intestinal transplantation. Study-wide findings and caveats: Individuals who had graft-donor T cell macrochimerism had allografts that showed high graft-versus-host to host-versus-graft clonal ratios.

The germline gives CDR1 MRHNA, CDR2 SNTAGT. The CDR3 runs to 14 residues. Trimming removed 1 base at V and 5 bases at J, with 10 bases between. The protocol was immunoSEQ multiplex PCR, while the TCRdb copy is restricted to in-frame clones and leaves out a portion. The table records under 95,000 clones, roughly 90% of them present only once. This chain uses TRBV6-4 with TRBJ2-3; D not resolved. The clonotype was recovered from a human donor who received an intestinal transplant. This sample comprised unstimulated CD8+ T cells sorted from spleen or lymph node cells, obtained before intestinal transplant. CDR3 loop: CASSDFPRGDTQYF. The CDR3 DNA reads as TGTGCCAGCAGTGACTTCCCACGCGGAGATACGCAGTATTTT.